This passage covers 9 T cell receptor beta chains from one sample sequenced in a study of T cell clonality in common variable immunodeficiency. No antigen has been assigned to these receptors. Profiling relied on immunoSEQ multiplex PCR, and the TCRdb table lists in-frame clones only, not all of them. In total the sample includes about 34,000 clones, none of them seen once. The study's findings and limits: Fewer deletions and N-nucleotide insertions were reportedly seen in common variable immunodeficiency TCR beta sequences.

The sample taken for sequencing was peripheral blood mononuclear cells. These receptors were collected from a human donor with common variable immunodeficiency.

Comment on this clone: Coverage ceases 3 residues before the CDR3 finishes, and the germline J gene fills in the end. This rearrangement joins TRBV30 to TRBJ1-3; D perhaps matches TRBD1 (5 bases). The ends were cut back, 3 bases at V and 0 bases at J, with 18 bases in the middle. CDR3 length: 17 residues. Germline CDR1 and CDR2: GTSNPN and SVGIG (reference sequence). The sequenced part of the CDR3 DNA is TGTGCCTGGAGCTGGGGCCTCCTGGTAAACTCTGGAAACACC. It translates to CAWSWGLLVNSGNT. The entire CDR3 reads CAWSWGLLVNSGNTIYF. Using reference TRBV30 and TRBJ1-3 for the parts outside the CDR3, the full variable domain is SQTIHQWPATLVQPVGSPLSLECTVEGTSNPNLYWYRQAAGRGLQLLFYSVGIGQISSEVPQNLSASRPQDRQFILSSKKLLLSDSGFYLCAWSWGLLVNSGNTIYFGEGSWLTVV.

The table lists this clone with many counts. The CDR3 goes on 3 residues after the read ends, and that part is filled in from the germline J gene. The chain links TRBV29-1 to TRBJ2-7; TRBD1 agrees at 9 bases. CDR3 length: 14 residues. In germline, CDR1 is SQVTM, CDR2 ANQGSEA. With 8 bases clipped from V and 1 base from J, the junction kept 9 bases outside the gene matches. Partial CDR3 DNA: TGCAGCTCCCGGGACAGGGATAAGTCCTACGAG. It codes for CSSRDRDKSYE. The entire CDR3 sequence reads CSSRDRDKSYEQYF.

In its sample, this clone was seen a few times. Read sequence stops 3 residues before the CDR3 end, and the germline J gene provides the missing end. This rearrangement joins TRBV7-9 to TRBJ2-7, with no clear D. The CDR3 is made up of 12 amino acids. Germline V gene lookup returns CDR1 SEHNR and CDR2 FQNEAQ (reference sequence). With 6 bases removed from V and 3 bases from J, the gap between germline ends came to 9 bases. CDR3 protein: CASSSKGYEQYF. Incomplete CDR3 DNA: TGTGCCAGCAGTTCAAAAGGCTACGAG.

This clone was detected only a few times. With the read ending 3 residues before the CDR3 end, the germline J gene is used to fill in that end. V usage is TRBV6-2 or TRBV6-3 and J usage is TRBJ1-2, with 10 bases identical to TRBD1. Unmatched junction bases numbered 8, after V lost 6 bases and J lost 7 bases. The germline CDR1 and CDR2 sequences are MNHEY and SVGEGT. The CDR3 extends over 14 amino acids. Partial CDR3 DNA: TGTGCCAGCAGACCTCCGGGACAGGGGTTTGGC. Residues: CASRPPGQGFG. The whole CDR3 protein is CASRPPGQGFGYTF.

About this clone itself: The read halts 3 residues ahead of the CDR3 end, with the missing end drawn from the germline J gene. V usage is TRBV19 and J usage is TRBJ1-3; the D gene is possibly TRBD1 (6 bases). The germline CDR1 and CDR2 sequences are LNHDA and SQIVND (reference sequence). Trimming removed 6 bases from V and 4 bases from J, with 10 bases in between. CDR3 size: 13 residues. CDR3: CASSRGSGNTIYF. CDR3 DNA, as far as it was read: TGTGCCAGTAGCAGGGGTAGCGGAAACACC.

This clone came up a few times. The missing CDR3 end, 3 residues past where the read stops, is filled in from the germline J gene. The chain uses TRBV19 and TRBJ2-1; 7 bases fit TRBD2. CDR1 and CDR2 from the germline V gene are LNHDA and SQIVND (reference sequence). J gave up 4 bases and V 6 bases, and 3 bases lay outside the gene matches. The CDR3 length is 13 residues. The DNA read from the CDR3 is TGTGCCAGTAGGAGTAGCGGGTACAATGAG. Translating gives CASRSSGYNE. The full CDR3 protein reads CASRSSGYNEQFF.

Of note for this clone: The read ends 3 residues shy of where the CDR3 ends; the end is completed using the germline J gene. This chain links TRBV2 with TRBJ2-7; D not certain. The CDR3 loop spans 12 amino acids. CDR1 SNHLY and CDR2 FYNNEI come from the germline V gene. The V and J ends lost 6 bases and 3 bases respectively, with 9 bases between them. CDR3 bases read: TGTGCCAGCAGGCCGGTTAACTACGAG. Encoded protein: CASRPVNYE. Given in full, the CDR3 is CASRPVNYEQYF.

There are many counts of this clone. Read data end 3 residues before the CDR3 end; the end is taken from the germline J gene. V usage is TRBV12-3 or TRBV12-4 and J usage is TRBJ2-7; D gene uncertain. Trimming stripped 6 bases from V and 5 bases from J, with 14 bases between. This CDR3 spans 13 amino acids. The CDR3 DNA, read in part, is TGTGCCAGCAGCCCCCGCGGTTTCCACGAG. Translation gives CASSPRGFHE. The full CDR3 is CASSPRGFHEQYF.

Turning to this clone: The sequence runs out 3 residues before the end of the CDR3; the remainder is reconstructed from the germline J gene. The chain employs TRBV6-2 or TRBV6-3 and TRBJ2-7; no firm D call. Germline CDR1 MNHEY, CDR2 SVGEGT. The CDR3 sequence is 17 residues long. The V gene lost 0 bases and the J gene lost 3 bases, with 18 bases spanning the gap. CDR3 protein: CASSYSTVLQSHYEQYF. The part of the CDR3 DNA that was read is TGTGCCAGCAGTTACTCCACAGTGCTGCAGTCTCACTACGAG.